This TCR beta chain was sequenced during a study of naive and memory T cell subsets. Findings and caveats of the study: Diversity fell and Gini index rose from naive through CM, EM, EMRA.

Both TRBC1 and TRBC2 were covered by a beta constant-region primer of two equimolar oligonucleotides. The ligated cDNA underwent four PCR rounds using SP2 and nested alpha and beta constant-region primers. Via MiXCR, TCRdb re-called the UMI-ligation and nested PCR reads, giving one row per CDR3 protein. The sample consists of 95,000 to 150,000 distinct CDR3 sequences, 35% to 45% of them appearing once. Regarding this clonotype: What it binds is unknown.

V was cut by 1 base and J by 0 bases, with 12 bases left in between. Per germline, CDR1 DFQATT and CDR2 SNEGSKA (reference sequence). CDR3 length equals 16 residues. V gene TRBV20-1 combines with J gene TRBJ2-2, with D unresolved. Material: central memory CD4+ T cells from blood. This sequence originates from a human donor in good health. The CDR3 coding sequence is TGCAGTGCTAGAGCTAGGCGCATCGCGAACACCGGGGAGCTGTTTTTT. It yields the protein CSARARRIANTGELFF.